These T cell receptor beta chains were read from a single sample in a study of T cell repertoires in cytomegalovirus infection. MiXCR, applied by TCRdb to the reads, yields one record per CDR3 protein. The table includes 300,000 to 400,000 distinct CDR3 sequences, 8% to 9.5% detected once. The sample was PBMCs. These receptors all come from a human donor in good health (CMV status not recorded). Some clones in this sample may be carry-over from other donors' samples. Each CDR3 is given with its conserved first and last residue.

16	TRBJ2-5	TRBV2	CASSENDVSPLETQYF
18	TRBJ1-6	TRBV7-2	CASSLVGQGASGVSPLHF
14	TRBJ1-1	TRBV7-9	CASSLAQLNTEAFF
17	TRBJ2-3	TRBV15	CATSRETGTGPTDTQYF
15	TRBJ2-5	TRBV19	CASRPLWGDEETQYF
14	TRBJ2-3	TRBV30	CAWSETGITDTQYF
17	TRBJ2-1	TRBV7-9	CASSFPVRNPGRNEQFF
15	TRBJ2-1	TRBV6-5	CASSRTSGGGNEQFF
15	TRBJ2-7	TRBV28	CASSLPDYSSYEQYF
13	TRBJ1-1	TRBV10-3	CAISVSENTEAFF
18	TRBJ2-6	TRBV7-3	CASSPEGQRAAGANVLTF
14	TRBJ1-1	TRBV19	CASRLGALNTEAFF
14	TRBJ2-5	TRBV19	CASSMSPGFETQYF
17	TRBJ2-5	TRBV7-2	CASSSARLAGGGETQYF
16	TRBJ2-1	TRBV20-1	CSTHSPDRRSYNEQFF
15	TRBJ2-1	TRBV27	CASSLPLLGANEQFF
14	TRBJ2-1	TRBV24-1	CATSDRNSYNEQFF
13	TRBJ2-7	TRBV28	CASSLGLDYEQYF
13	TRBJ1-2	TRBV7-2	CASSSAGSYGYTF
17	TRBJ2-4	TRBV7-2	CASSRHPGGSGRNIQYF
14	TRBJ2-7	TRBV28	CASTIAGGLDEQYF
12	TRBJ1-2	TRBV7-9	CASSLGGRSYTF
13	TRBJ2-1	TRBV12-3/TRBV12-4	CASSFGGAYEQFF
13	TRBJ2-1	TRBV6-2/TRBV6-3	CASSSTPYNEQFF
18	TRBJ2-1	TRBV7-8	CASSLIGGLAGPGGEQFF
13	TRBJ2-1	TRBV7-8	CASSLAGQGEQFF
15	TRBJ2-3	TRBV7-2	CASSYSRDLTDTQYF
13	TRBJ1-1	TRBV28	CASSLDGFAEAFF
14	TRBJ2-7	TRBV7-2	CASSSDRGSNEQYF
15	TRBJ1-1	TRBV7-3	CASSLGGFGGTEAFF
14	TRBJ2-2	TRBV19	CASLGQGVVGELFF
18	TRBJ2-7	TRBV4-2	CASSQEVAGGLSSYEQYF
14	TRBJ2-3	TRBV6-5	CASGQGVWTDTQYF
16	TRBJ2-1	TRBV5-1	CASSLGHPKDSNEQFF
15	TRBJ2-1	TRBV4-3	CASSPVRDWGNEQFF
14	TRBJ1-2	TRBV6-2/TRBV6-3	CASSYATILYGYTF
14	TRBJ1-5	TRBV19	CASSIAQGSQPQHF
14	TRBJ2-5	TRBV5-1	CASSLERGGETQYF
17	TRBJ1-2	TRBV6-5	CASRSNFQGALDYGYTF
13	TRBJ1-1	TRBV7-9	CASSSDMNTEAFF
14	TRBJ2-7	TRBV6-4	CASRQSSGSCEQYF
14	TRBJ2-5	TRBV6-2/TRBV6-3	CASSYTTDLRTQYF
18	TRBJ1-2	TRBV28	CASSSYAGGPPSTYGYTF
14	TRBJ1-1	TRBV29-1	CSATPQGFNTEAFF
14	TRBJ2-1	TRBV10-3	CAIGFGGSYNEQFF
18	TRBJ2-1	TRBV7-2	CASSLVRGGGWGTDEQFF
15	TRBJ2-1	TRBV24-1	CATSSYRDRGNEQFF
15	TRBJ1-2	TRBV4-3	CASSQDYRSNYGYTF
13	TRBJ2-2	TRBV4-2	CASSHAGAGELFF
11	TRBJ2-1	TRBV7-2	CASSPGTVQFF
15	TRBJ2-5	TRBV11-2	CASSPRGQGKETQYF
13	TRBJ1-2	TRBV2	CASSLQWDYGYTF
13	TRBJ1-5	TRBV2	CATRTASNQPQHF
14	TRBJ2-5	TRBV4-2	CASSRGPSEETQYF
13	TRBJ2-1	TRBV7-2	CACSTNGYNEQFF
15	TRBJ2-3	TRBV7-2	CASSPRLLFSDTQYF
18	TRBJ2-1	TRBV3-1	CASSSPPGSGGSYNEQFF
14	TRBJ2-1	TRBV14	CASSQLNVYNEQFF
19	TRBJ2-6	TRBV4-3	CASSRGGSGLSSGANVLTF